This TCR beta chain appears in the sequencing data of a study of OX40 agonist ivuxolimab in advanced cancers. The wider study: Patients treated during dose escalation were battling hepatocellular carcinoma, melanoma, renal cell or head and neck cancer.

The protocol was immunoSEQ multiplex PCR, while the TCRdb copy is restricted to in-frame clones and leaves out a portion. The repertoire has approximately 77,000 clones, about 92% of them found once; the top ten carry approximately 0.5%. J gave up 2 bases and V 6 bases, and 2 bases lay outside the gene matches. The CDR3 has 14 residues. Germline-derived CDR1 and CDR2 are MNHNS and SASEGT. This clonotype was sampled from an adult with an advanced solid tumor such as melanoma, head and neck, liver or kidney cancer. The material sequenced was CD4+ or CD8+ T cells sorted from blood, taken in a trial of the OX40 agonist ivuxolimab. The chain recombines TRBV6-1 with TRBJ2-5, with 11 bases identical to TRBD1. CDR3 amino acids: CASSWDRGQETQYF. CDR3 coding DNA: TGTGCCAGCAGCTGGGACAGGGGGCAAGAGACCCAGTACTTC.